A selection of T cell receptor beta chains follows, all from one sample in a study of response to subunit inactivated influenza vaccine. One entry per CDR3 protein, called by TCRdb with MiXCR from the RT-PCR reads. The sample carries hundreds of thousands of distinct CDR3 sequences, 11% to 15% recorded once. Source: PBMCs from blood, taken approximately 15 days before vaccination. Source of these receptors: a man aged 50 or older who received an inactivated influenza vaccine. The CDR3 runs from the conserved cysteine through the conserved F or W. Fields, in order: D gene, V gene, J gene, clone size, CDR3 DNA, CDR3 protein. D genes are given only for firm matches. Expanded clones are given a class, and other clones once, few, many or no size at all.

d_call: TRBD1; v_call: TRBV20-1; j_call: TRBJ1-1; clone_size: -; cdr3_nt: TGCAGTGCTCGCACCGGGACAGGTTGGAACACTGAAGCTTTCTTT; cdr3_aa: CSARTGTGWNTEAFF
d_call: -; v_call: TRBV6-5; j_call: TRBJ1-2; clone_size: few; cdr3_nt: TGTGCCAGCAGACAGGGCATCTATGGCTACACCTTC; cdr3_aa: CASRQGIYGYTF
d_call: -; v_call: TRBV4-1; j_call: TRBJ2-4; clone_size: -; cdr3_nt: TGCGCCAGCAGCCAATCACAAAACATTCAGTACTTC; cdr3_aa: CASSQSQNIQYF
d_call: -; v_call: TRBV14; j_call: TRBJ2-7; clone_size: -; cdr3_nt: TGTGCCAGCAGCCCTACCAGGGCAGTTCATTACGAGCAGTACTTC; cdr3_aa: CASSPTRAVHYEQYF
d_call: -; v_call: TRBV25-1; j_call: TRBJ2-5; clone_size: few; cdr3_nt: TGTGCCAGCAGTGAATTCCGGGAACAAGAGACCCAGTACTTC; cdr3_aa: CASSEFREQETQYF
d_call: TRBD1; v_call: TRBV29-1; j_call: TRBJ2-3; clone_size: few; cdr3_nt: TGCAGCGCCGGGACAGGGATCACAGATACGCAGTATTTT; cdr3_aa: CSAGTGITDTQYF
d_call: TRBD2; v_call: TRBV4-2; j_call: TRBJ2-7; clone_size: few; cdr3_nt: TGTGCCAGCAGCCAAGGACTAGCGGGAGTCGACGAGCAGTACTTC; cdr3_aa: CASSQGLAGVDEQYF
d_call: TRBD1; v_call: TRBV6-1; j_call: TRBJ2-5; clone_size: -; cdr3_nt: TGTGCCTCAAGTGGGACCGGGACAGCTTTGAGAGAGACCCAGTACTTC; cdr3_aa: CASSGTGTALRETQYF
d_call: TRBD1; v_call: TRBV9; j_call: TRBJ1-2; clone_size: -; cdr3_nt: TGTGCCAGCAGCGCGACCTTGGGCACAGGGGCATATGGCTACACCTTC; cdr3_aa: CASSATLGTGAYGYTF
d_call: TRBD1; v_call: TRBV20-1; j_call: TRBJ2-5; clone_size: few; cdr3_nt: TGCAGTGCCGAACCCCTCGGGGGACAGGGGGTGAGGCAAGAGACCCAGTACTTC; cdr3_aa: CSAEPLGGQGVRQETQYF
d_call: -; v_call: TRBV6-2/TRBV6-3; j_call: TRBJ2-1; clone_size: few; cdr3_nt: TGTGCCAGCAGATTTACAGGGTACAATGAGCAGTTCTTC; cdr3_aa: CASRFTGYNEQFF
d_call: -; v_call: TRBV12-3/TRBV12-4; j_call: TRBJ2-7; clone_size: -; cdr3_nt: TGTGCCAGCAGTTTAAGGGGCTACGACTACGAGCAGTACTTC; cdr3_aa: CASSLRGYDYEQYF
d_call: -; v_call: TRBV7-2; j_call: TRBJ2-7; clone_size: few; cdr3_nt: TGTGCCAGCCGGGGTGGGGCCTACGAGCAGTACTTC; cdr3_aa: CASRGGAYEQYF
d_call: -; v_call: TRBV6-5; j_call: TRBJ2-5; clone_size: -; cdr3_nt: TGTGCCAGCAGTCCCGTAGGAGCGATCCAGTACTTC; cdr3_aa: CASSPVGAIQYF
d_call: TRBD2; v_call: TRBV4-3; j_call: TRBJ2-7; clone_size: few; cdr3_nt: TGCGCCAGCAGCCACATCATAGCGGGGAGGGCCCCGGGGGAGCAGTACTTC; cdr3_aa: CASSHIIAGRAPGEQYF
d_call: -; v_call: TRBV18; j_call: TRBJ1-2; clone_size: -; cdr3_nt: TGTGCCAGCTCACCAGTGCCTACTAACTATGGCTACACCTTC; cdr3_aa: CASSPVPTNYGYTF
d_call: TRBD1; v_call: TRBV7-2; j_call: TRBJ2-1; clone_size: few; cdr3_nt: TGTGCCAGCAGCTTAGTCGGCGGGACAGGGGTTCTCAATGAGCAGTTCTTC; cdr3_aa: CASSLVGGTGVLNEQFF
d_call: -; v_call: TRBV7-2; j_call: TRBJ1-2; clone_size: few; cdr3_nt: TGTGCCAGCAGCTCCGGGACTTATGGCTACACCTTC; cdr3_aa: CASSSGTYGYTF
d_call: -; v_call: TRBV12-3/TRBV12-4; j_call: TRBJ2-1; clone_size: -; cdr3_nt: TGTGCCAGCACCATCCGGGCGCCAGGGGCCCCCTACAATGAGCAGTTCTTC; cdr3_aa: CASTIRAPGAPYNEQFF
d_call: -; v_call: TRBV5-1; j_call: TRBJ2-1; clone_size: few; cdr3_nt: TGCGCCAGCAGCACCGGGGTCCCCAATGAGCAGTTCTTC; cdr3_aa: CASSTGVPNEQFF
d_call: TRBD2; v_call: TRBV12-3/TRBV12-4; j_call: TRBJ2-2; clone_size: -; cdr3_nt: TGTGCCAGCAGTAAAATAGCGGGGGGGCCCGTGGGGGAGCTGTTTTTT; cdr3_aa: CASSKIAGGPVGELFF
d_call: TRBD2; v_call: TRBV11-1; j_call: TRBJ2-1; clone_size: -; cdr3_nt: TGTGCCAGCAGCACCCGGACTAGCGGGGAGTTTTACTCCTACAATGAGCAGTTCTTC; cdr3_aa: CASSTRTSGEFYSYNEQFF
d_call: TRBD1; v_call: TRBV4-1; j_call: TRBJ1-1; clone_size: few; cdr3_nt: TGCGCCAGCAGCTCACCGGGACAGCGCATTTACACTGAAGCTTTCTTT; cdr3_aa: CASSSPGQRIYTEAFF
d_call: -; v_call: TRBV2; j_call: TRBJ2-3; clone_size: many; cdr3_nt: TGTGCCAGCAGTTCGCCGGGACGGACAAGCACAGATACGCAGTATTTT; cdr3_aa: CASSSPGRTSTDTQYF
d_call: -; v_call: TRBV12-3/TRBV12-4; j_call: TRBJ2-6; clone_size: -; cdr3_nt: TGTGCCAGCAGCCGGGATTTTGGGGCCAACGTCCTGACTTTC; cdr3_aa: CASSRDFGANVLTF
d_call: -; v_call: TRBV30; j_call: TRBJ1-2; clone_size: few; cdr3_nt: TGTGCCTGGACCATAAGTAGCTATGGCTACACCTTC; cdr3_aa: CAWTISSYGYTF
d_call: TRBD2; v_call: TRBV12-3/TRBV12-4; j_call: TRBJ2-3; clone_size: many; cdr3_nt: TGTGCCAGCAGCCTACTAGCGGGGGGAGCAGATACGCAGTATTTT; cdr3_aa: CASSLLAGGADTQYF
d_call: -; v_call: TRBV5-1; j_call: TRBJ1-1; clone_size: many; cdr3_nt: TGCGCCAGCAGCCGGTCGGGGTCCGCATCCATGAACACTGAAGCTTTCTTT; cdr3_aa: CASSRSGSASMNTEAFF
d_call: -; v_call: TRBV20-1; j_call: TRBJ2-7; clone_size: few; cdr3_nt: TGCAGTGCTAAGGGATTTGTTAACGAGCAGTACTTC; cdr3_aa: CSAKGFVNEQYF
d_call: -; v_call: TRBV7-8; j_call: TRBJ2-7; clone_size: many; cdr3_nt: TGTGCCAGCAGCTTAATGGAAATTGCCTACGAGCAGTACTTC; cdr3_aa: CASSLMEIAYEQYF
d_call: -; v_call: TRBV19; j_call: TRBJ1-2; clone_size: -; cdr3_nt: TGTGCCAGTAGTATAGGAGGGAACGGCTACACCTTC; cdr3_aa: CASSIGGNGYTF
d_call: TRBD1; v_call: TRBV6-2/TRBV6-3; j_call: TRBJ1-2; clone_size: -; cdr3_nt: TGTGCCAGCAGTTACCAGGGGGCGTCCTATGGCTACACCTTC; cdr3_aa: CASSYQGASYGYTF
d_call: -; v_call: TRBV7-8; j_call: TRBJ2-6; clone_size: many; cdr3_nt: TGTGCCAGCAGCTTACTCGGGAGCTCTGGGGCCAACGTCCTGACTTTC; cdr3_aa: CASSLLGSSGANVLTF
d_call: -; v_call: TRBV5-1; j_call: TRBJ2-7; clone_size: few; cdr3_nt: TGCGCCAGCAGCTTGGACCAGCCTTTCGAGCAGTACTTC; cdr3_aa: CASSLDQPFEQYF
d_call: -; v_call: TRBV5-1; j_call: TRBJ2-1; clone_size: -; cdr3_nt: TGCGCCAGCAGCTCGGGGGCTAGTTCTCACTACAATGAGCAGTTCTTC; cdr3_aa: CASSSGASSHYNEQFF
d_call: -; v_call: TRBV10-3; j_call: TRBJ2-1; clone_size: -; cdr3_nt: TGTGCCATCAGTGCCCAACAAGGACCGAATTTAGGGGATGAGCAGTTCTTC; cdr3_aa: CAISAQQGPNLGDEQFF
d_call: -; v_call: TRBV14; j_call: TRBJ1-6; clone_size: few; cdr3_nt: TGTGCCAGCAGCCAAGTCTATGGCTTCTGGGCAGATACTAATTCACCCCTCCACTTT; cdr3_aa: CASSQVYGFWADTNSPLHF
d_call: -; v_call: TRBV6-2/TRBV6-3; j_call: TRBJ2-7; clone_size: -; cdr3_nt: TGTGCCAGCACCGACTGGGACTCCGGCTCCTACGAGCAGTACTTC; cdr3_aa: CASTDWDSGSYEQYF
d_call: -; v_call: TRBV6-2/TRBV6-3; j_call: TRBJ2-7; clone_size: few; cdr3_nt: TGTGCCAGCACGCGACTCCCCAGGGGCGGCCAGAGCTCCTACGAGCAGTACTTC; cdr3_aa: CASTRLPRGGQSSYEQYF
d_call: -; v_call: TRBV11-2; j_call: TRBJ2-1; clone_size: -; cdr3_nt: TGTGCCAGCAGCTATCGGAGACAACCCTACAATGAGCAGTTCTTC; cdr3_aa: CASSYRRQPYNEQFF
d_call: TRBD1; v_call: TRBV18; j_call: TRBJ2-7; clone_size: few; cdr3_nt: TGTGCCAGCTCAGTACAGGGGGCCAACTACGAGCAGTACTTC; cdr3_aa: CASSVQGANYEQYF
d_call: -; v_call: TRBV27; j_call: TRBJ2-7; clone_size: -; cdr3_nt: TGTGCCAGCAGGTATACGGGCGAGCAGTACTTC; cdr3_aa: CASRYTGEQYF
d_call: TRBD2; v_call: TRBV20-1; j_call: TRBJ2-7; clone_size: few; cdr3_nt: TGCAGTGCTAGAATACTAGCGGGGGCCTCCTCCTACGAGCAGTACTTC; cdr3_aa: CSARILAGASSYEQYF
d_call: TRBD2; v_call: TRBV5-1; j_call: TRBJ2-5; clone_size: -; cdr3_nt: TGCGCCAGCAGCCTCAGCGGGGGGGCCGGAGAGACCCAGTACTTC; cdr3_aa: CASSLSGGAGETQYF
d_call: -; v_call: TRBV5-1; j_call: TRBJ2-2; clone_size: -; cdr3_nt: TGCGCCAGCAGCACCGTACCGGGTGGAACCGGGGAGCTGTTTTTT; cdr3_aa: CASSTVPGGTGELFF
d_call: -; v_call: TRBV12-3/TRBV12-4; j_call: TRBJ2-7; clone_size: many; cdr3_nt: TGTGCCAGCAGTTTTCATGCAGGGCAGTACTTC; cdr3_aa: CASSFHAGQYF
d_call: TRBD2; v_call: TRBV4-2; j_call: TRBJ2-2; clone_size: many; cdr3_nt: TGTGCCAGCAGCCCGGGAGGTGTAGGGAACACCGGGGAGCTGTTTTTT; cdr3_aa: CASSPGGVGNTGELFF
d_call: TRBD1; v_call: TRBV12-3/TRBV12-4; j_call: TRBJ1-1; clone_size: few; cdr3_nt: TGTGCCAGCAGTTTAACCGGGACAGTTGAAGCTTTCTTT; cdr3_aa: CASSLTGTVEAFF